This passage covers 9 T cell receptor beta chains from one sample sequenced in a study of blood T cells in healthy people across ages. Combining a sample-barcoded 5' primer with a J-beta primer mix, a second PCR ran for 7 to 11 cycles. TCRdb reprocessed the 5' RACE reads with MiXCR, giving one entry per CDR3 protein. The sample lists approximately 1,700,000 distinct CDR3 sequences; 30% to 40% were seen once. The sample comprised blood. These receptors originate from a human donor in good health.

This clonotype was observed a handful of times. The chain's CDR3 is CSGHEDKTDTQYF. CDR3 sequence (DNA): TGCAGTGGGCATGAGGATAAAACAGATACGCAGTATTTT. The chain joins TRBV20-1 to TRBJ2-3; D is unclear. Trimming cost V 7 bases and J 3 bases, with 14 bases left between them. There are 13 residues in the CDR3. Germline lookup yields CDR1 DFQATT and CDR2 SNEGSKA (reference sequence).

CDR3 amino acids: CASSLTGRSAEAFF. CDR3 bases: TGTGCCAGCAGCCTTACAGGGAGGTCCGCTGAAGCTTTCTTT. The rearrangement uses TRBV7-2 and TRBJ1-1; perhaps TRBD1 as D (6 bases). The CDR3 consists of 14 residues. The V end was cut by 5 bases, the J end by 6 bases, with 16 bases between. CDR1 and CDR2 (germline): SGHTA, FQGNSA.

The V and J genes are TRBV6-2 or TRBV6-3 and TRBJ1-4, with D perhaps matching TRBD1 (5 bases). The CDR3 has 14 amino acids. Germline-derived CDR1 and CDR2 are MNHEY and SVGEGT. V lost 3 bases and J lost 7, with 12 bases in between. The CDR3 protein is CASSYGGSREKLFF. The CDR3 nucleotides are TGTGCCAGCAGTTATGGGGGATCGCGTGAAAAACTGTTTTTT.

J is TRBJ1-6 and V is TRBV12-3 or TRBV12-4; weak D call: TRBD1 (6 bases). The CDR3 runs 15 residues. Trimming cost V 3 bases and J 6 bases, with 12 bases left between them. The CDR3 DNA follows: TGTGCCAGCAGTTTGGGGGGGGCAAGTAATTCACCCCTCCACTTT. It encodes CASSLGGASNSPLHF.

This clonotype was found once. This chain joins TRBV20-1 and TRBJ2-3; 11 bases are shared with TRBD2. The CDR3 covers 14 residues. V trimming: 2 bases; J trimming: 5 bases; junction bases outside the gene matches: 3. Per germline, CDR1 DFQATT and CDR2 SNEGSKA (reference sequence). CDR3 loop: CSARSGTSGDTQYF. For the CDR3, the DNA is TGCAGTGCTAGATCCGGGACTAGCGGAGATACGCAGTATTTT.

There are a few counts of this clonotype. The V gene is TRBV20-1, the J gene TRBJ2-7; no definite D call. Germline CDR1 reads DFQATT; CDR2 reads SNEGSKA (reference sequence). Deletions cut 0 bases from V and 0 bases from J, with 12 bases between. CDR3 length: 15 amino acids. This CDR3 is CSARDLDKSSYEQYF. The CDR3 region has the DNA TGCAGTGCTAGAGATCTCGACAAGAGCTCCTACGAGCAGTACTTC.

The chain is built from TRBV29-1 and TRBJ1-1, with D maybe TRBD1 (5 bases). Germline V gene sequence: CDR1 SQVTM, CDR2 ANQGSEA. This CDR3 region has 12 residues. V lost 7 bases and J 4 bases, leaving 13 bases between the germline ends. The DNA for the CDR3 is TGCAGCGGTAGGACGGGGGGCACTGAAGCTTTCTTT. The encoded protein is CSGRTGGTEAFF.

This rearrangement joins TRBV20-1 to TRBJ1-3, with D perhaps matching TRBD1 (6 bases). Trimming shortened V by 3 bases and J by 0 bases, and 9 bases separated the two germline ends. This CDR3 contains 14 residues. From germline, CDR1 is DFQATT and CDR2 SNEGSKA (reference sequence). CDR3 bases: TGCAGTGCTAGGGCGGGGGCCTCTGGAAACACCATATATTTT. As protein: CSARAGASGNTIYF.

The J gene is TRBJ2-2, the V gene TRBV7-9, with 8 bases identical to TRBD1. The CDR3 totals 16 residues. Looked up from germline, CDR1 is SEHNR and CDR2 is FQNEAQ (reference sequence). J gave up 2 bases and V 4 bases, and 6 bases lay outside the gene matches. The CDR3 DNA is TGTGCCAGCAGCTCATGGACAGGGTCTAACACCGGGGAGCTGTTTTTT. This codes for CASSSWTGSNTGELFF.